The next 26 T cell receptor beta chains were all read from a single sample in a study of cytomegalovirus exposure and HLA in healthy donors (dated by TCRdb to about 2017). The library was made by the immunoSEQ multiplex PCR assay. A mixture of 60 forward primers for TCR Vbeta segments and 13 reverse primers for TCR Jbeta segments was used in the multiplex PCR. TCRdb limited this immuneACCESS table to in-frame rearrangements with V and J called. A share of clones is missing; checked studies link under half to unresolved V genes, and the rest is unexplained. For this sample there are 200,000 to 300,000 clones; roughly 87% appear just once. The ten most abundant clones make up 5% to 6% of the sample. Sequencing was carried out using PBMCs. The receptors come from a woman aged 40 to 49 in good health and CMV-seropositive.

The chain uses TRBV7-2 and TRBJ2-7; 9 nucleotides match TRBD2. This CDR3 has 17 amino acids. The trim removed 5 bases at V and 7 bases at J, leaving 18 bases unmatched. Germline V gene lookup returns CDR1 SGHTA and CDR2 FQGNSA. The CDR3 region has the DNA TGTGCCAGCAGCCCTCGATTACTAGCGGGTTTATCGGGGGAGCAGTACTTC. Translation gives CASSPRLLAGLSGEQYF.

This clone was counted a single time. This sequence joins TRBV5-4 and TRBJ2-2; perhaps TRBD2 as D (7 bases). Trimming removed 4 bases at V and 2 bases at J, with 15 bases between. Germline V gene sequence: CDR1 SGHNT, CDR2 YYREEE (reference sequence). This CDR3 comprises 16 residues. Written as DNA, the CDR3 is TGTGCCAGCAGCCTCAACCGGGGGGCCAACACCGGGGAGCTGTTTTTT. It encodes CASSLNRGANTGELFF.

Note on this clone: One end of the junction is discordant with germline, which a read error may explain. The chain is built from TRBV7-9 and TRBJ2-3, with 9 bases identical to TRBD2. Per germline, CDR1 SEHNR and CDR2 FQNEAQ (reference sequence). CDR3 size: 16 residues. The CDR3: CSSSLGRGGVTDTQYF. The DNA for the CDR3 is TGTTCCAGCAGCTTAGGGCGGGGGGGCGTGACAGATACGCAGTATTTT.

The chain recombines TRBV7-3 with TRBJ2-1, with 10 bases lining up with TRBD2. After removal of 5 bases from V and 2 bases from J, the junction contained 3 bases not matched to a gene. CDR1 and CDR2 (germline): SGHTA, FQGTGA. The CDR3 loop spans 15 amino acids. CDR3 loop: CASSRTSGPYNEQFF. In DNA, the CDR3 is TGTGCCAGCAGCCGGACTAGCGGACCCTACAATGAGCAGTTCTTC.

Only a few counts were recorded for this clone. The V call is TRBV5-6, the J call TRBJ2-5; the D gene is possibly TRBD1 (6 bases). In germline, CDR1 is SGHDT, CDR2 YYEEEE. The CDR3 runs 14 residues. Trimming shortened V by 4 bases and J by 6 bases, and 16 bases separated the two germline ends. CDR3 DNA: TGTGCCAGCAGCGTCCGGGACATAAGGAAGACCCAGTACTTC. Protein sequence: CASSVRDIRKTQYF.

This sequence joins TRBV7-3 and TRBJ1-1; D is unclear. This CDR3 is 15 amino acids long. The V and J ends lost 5 bases and 5 bases respectively, with 18 bases between them. Germline V gene sequence: CDR1 SGHTA, CDR2 FQGTGA. DNA for the CDR3: TGTGCCAGCAGCCCCACGGGAGGAAGGAGGACTGAAGCTTTCTTT. Protein sequence: CASSPTGGRRTEAFF.

The chain recombines TRBV7-2 with TRBJ2-5; D possibly corresponds to TRBD2 (5 bases). V lost 1 base and J lost 2, with 11 bases in between. Germline CDR1 and CDR2: SGHTA and FQGNSA. The CDR3 length is 15 residues. Here the CDR3 reads CASSLGGYGQETQYF. DNA of the CDR3: TGTGCCAGCAGCTTAGGAGGGTATGGGCAAGAGACCCAGTACTTC.

This chain uses TRBV5-6 with TRBJ1-4, with D unclear. Germline CDR1 and CDR2: SGHDT and YYEEEE. V dropped 4 bases and J dropped 7 bases, with 8 bases sitting between them. CDR3 length equals 12 residues. CDR3 in amino acids: CASSLDGEKLFF. The CDR3 DNA is TGTGCCAGCAGCCTGGACGGTGAAAAACTGTTTTTT.

The chain has TRBV7-8 and TRBJ2-5, with D possibly TRBD1 on 6 matching bases. The J call is uncertain, as TRBJ2-7 better fits the DNA end. This CDR3 has 13 amino acids. Germline V gene lookup returns CDR1 SGHVS and CDR2 FQNEAQ. The CDR3 here is CASSETGPYEQYF. CDR3 coding DNA: TGTGCCAGCAGCGAAACAGGGCCCTACGAGCAGTACTTC.

The rearrangement links TRBV15 to TRBJ1-4; D may be TRBD1 (6 bases). V gave up 1 base and J gave up 8 bases, with 14 bases separating them. The length of the CDR3 is 15 residues. CDR1 is LNHNV, CDR2 YYDKDF, per germline (reference sequence). The CDR3 spells CATSRGAGASEKLFF. CDR3 coding DNA: TGTGCCACCAGCAGAGGAGCGGGGGCGAGCGAAAAACTGTTTTTT.

The rearrangement uses TRBV10-3 and TRBJ1-2; TRBD1 is a possible D gene (5 bases). The germline CDR1 and CDR2 sequences are ENHRY and SYGVKD. The CDR3 spans 13 residues. With 2 bases removed from V and 1 base from J, the gap between germline ends came to 5 bases. CDR3 in amino acids: CAISEDSNYGYTF. The CDR3 DNA is TGTGCCATCAGTGAGGACAGTAACTATGGCTACACCTTC.

The chain combines TRBV5-6 with TRBJ1-1; D gene ambiguous. Per the germline V gene, CDR1 is SGHDT and CDR2 is YYEEEE. There are 14 residues in the CDR3. The V and J ends lost 5 bases and 5 bases respectively, with 16 bases between them. The CDR3 is CASRLRARVTEAFF. The CDR3 DNA sequence: TGTGCCAGCAGACTCCGTGCCCGCGTAACTGAAGCTTTCTTT.

This chain connects TRBV5-1 to TRBJ2-3; 8 bases map to TRBD2. Germline-derived CDR1 and CDR2 are SGHRS and YFSETQ. The CDR3 covers 15 residues. V trimming: 1 base; J trimming: 1 base; junction bases outside the gene matches: 2. CDR3 loop: CASSLWREGTDTQYF. CDR3 bases: TGCGCCAGCAGCTTGTGGCGGGAGGGCACAGATACGCAGTATTTT.

The chain uses TRBV7-6 and TRBJ1-1; D is perhaps TRBD1 (5 bases). The CDR3 has 14 residues. Trimming shortened V by 4 bases and J by 8 bases, and 17 bases separated the two germline ends. Germline CDR1 reads SGHVS; CDR2 reads FNYEAQ. DNA for the CDR3: TGTGCCAGCAGCTCCTCGGCGGGGGTAAACGAAGCTTTCTTT. It yields the protein CASSSSAGVNEAFF.

V gene TRBV7-2 combines with J gene TRBJ2-5; a possible D gene is TRBD2 (6 bases). Germline V CDR1 and CDR2: SGHTA, FQGNSA. With 3 bases removed from V and 2 bases from J, the gap between germline ends came to 13 bases. CDR3 length equals 15 residues. The CDR3 here is CASSLGTYHQETQYF. DNA of the CDR3: TGTGCCAGCAGCTTGGGGACTTACCATCAAGAGACCCAGTACTTC.

In this sample, this clone turned up once. This sequence joins TRBV19 and TRBJ2-2, with D possibly being TRBD2 (5 bases). CDR3 length: 12 residues. The germline V and J ends were trimmed by 5 bases and 6 bases, with 7 bases remaining between them. Germline-derived CDR1 and CDR2 are LNHDA and SQIVND (reference sequence). The CDR3 loop is CASSVGAGELFF. CDR3 DNA sequence: TGTGCCAGTAGTGTCGGGGCCGGGGAGCTGTTTTTT.

This chain connects TRBV4-3 to TRBJ2-2; 7 positions agree with TRBD1. Losses at the gene ends were 5 bases for V and 6 bases for J; bases not matched to a gene: 9. The CDR3 covers 15 residues. Germline V gene data show CDR1 as LGHNA and CDR2 as YSLEER. The CDR3 is CASSVLGQAAGELFF. CDR3 nucleotides: TGCGCCAGCAGCGTCCTAGGACAGGCCGCCGGGGAGCTGTTTTTT.

The table lists this clone with a count of one. CDR3 DNA sequence: TGTGCCAGCAGCCCCGGGACAGGCTACTATGGCTACACCTTC. Translated: CASSPGTGYYGYTF. The V and J genes are TRBV7-9 and TRBJ1-2; 8 bases agree with TRBD1. Germline V lookup: CDR1 SEHNR, CDR2 FQNEAQ (reference sequence). The length of the CDR3 is 14 residues. Trimming took 5 bases from V and 3 from J; bases not matched to a gene: 5.

This clone was seen a handful of times. This chain connects TRBV6-5 to TRBJ1-4, with D tentatively TRBD1 (5 bases). With 0 bases removed from V and 3 bases from J, the gap between germline ends came to 8 bases. The germline gives CDR1 MNHEY, CDR2 SVGAGI. The CDR3 totals 15 residues. The CDR3 region has the DNA TGTGCCAGCAGTTACTCAGGGGCCGCTAATGAAAAACTGTTTTTT. It translates to CASSYSGAANEKLFF.

The chain recombines TRBV5-1 with TRBJ1-1; 7 nucleotides agree with TRBD1. CDR1 and CDR2 (germline): SGHRS, YFSETQ. The CDR3 sequence is 12 residues long. J gave up 4 bases and V 6 bases, and 3 bases lay outside the gene matches. The CDR3 DNA reads TGCGCCAGCACGGCAGGGGGCACTGAAGCTTTCTTT. Translated: CASTAGGTEAFF.

The chain recombines TRBV27 with TRBJ2-2, with a tentative D call TRBD2 (6 bases). There are 16 residues in the CDR3. The V end was cut by 4 bases, the J end by 3 bases, with 15 bases between. Per germline, CDR1 MNHEY and CDR2 SMNVEV (reference sequence). CDR3 bases: TGTGCCAGCAGTTGGAGGGAGAAGGGTTACACCGGGGAGCTGTTTTTT. Its protein is CASSWREKGYTGELFF.

This clone has a handful of counts. This sequence joins TRBV7-7 and TRBJ1-1; no reliable D call. Trimming shortened V by 2 bases and J by 1 base, and 8 bases separated the two germline ends. The length of the CDR3 is 14 residues. The germline CDR1 and CDR2 sequences are SSHAT and FNYEAQ (reference sequence). For the CDR3, the DNA is TGTGCCAGCAGCTTAAGCGCGAAGAACACTGAAGCTTTCTTT. As protein: CASSLSAKNTEAFF.

V is TRBV30 and J is TRBJ1-2; 8 nucleotides align to TRBD1. V gave up 6 bases and J gave up 5 bases; unmatched junction bases: 8. The V gene's germline CDR1 is GTSNPN and CDR2 SVGIG (reference sequence). The CDR3 covers 13 residues. The CDR3 sequence is CACPKGTGYGYTF. The CDR3 nucleotides read TGTGCCTGCCCTAAAGGGACAGGATATGGCTACACCTTC.

V and J are TRBV10-3 and TRBJ2-3, with D perhaps matching TRBD2 (6 bases). The germline V gene has CDR1 ENHRY and CDR2 SYGVKD. V lost 9 bases and J lost 1, with 14 bases in between. The length of the CDR3 is 14 residues. CDR3: CAISFGGGTDTQYF. The CDR3 bases are TGTGCCATTTCTTTCGGGGGAGGCACAGATACGCAGTATTTT.

The V and J genes are TRBV5-4 and TRBJ2-7; 11 nucleotides agree with TRBD1. This CDR3 contains 15 residues. Trimming took 4 bases from V and 5 from J; bases not matched to a gene: 8. Germline V lookup: CDR1 SGHNT, CDR2 YYREEE (reference sequence). CDR3 region: CASSPQGQGENEQYF. CDR3 nucleotide sequence: TGTGCCAGCAGCCCCCAGGGACAGGGGGAAAACGAGCAGTACTTC.

This chain links TRBV19 with TRBJ1-1; tentatively, D is TRBD1 (6 bases). The length of the CDR3 is 14 residues. V lost 6 bases and J lost 2, with 13 bases in between. Germline CDR1 LNHDA, CDR2 SQIVND (reference sequence). The CDR3 spells CASRYGTLNTEAFF. The CDR3 bases are TGTGCCAGTAGATATGGGACACTCAACACTGAAGCTTTCTTT.